This T cell receptor (beta chain) stems from a study of blood T cell repertoires in COVID-19. The CDR3 is made up of 15 amino acids. Germline assignment: CDR1 SGHTA and CDR2 FQGNSA. With V trimmed by 5 bases and J by 2 bases, 3 bases remained unmatched. Sequencing used immunoSEQ multiplex PCR; TCRdb keeps in-frame clones, though not all of them. The sample yields 230,000 or so clones, about 87% seen once. The chain recombines TRBV7-2 with TRBJ2-1; 10 bases are shared with TRBD2. The sequenced material came from PBMCs or T cells enriched from blood (not recorded which). This TCR was sampled from a woman in her 40s with acute COVID-19. The chain's CDR3 is CASSPSGRAYNEQFF. For the CDR3, the DNA is TGTGCCAGCAGCCCAAGCGGGAGGGCCTACAATGAGCAGTTCTTC.